Here is one TCR beta chain with its context. Antigen: not known. Method: immunoSEQ multiplex PCR; TCRdb's copy keeps in-frame clones and lacks some. The table shows tens of thousands of clones, with approximately 91% occurring only once. The data belong to a study of T cell responses to AZD1222 COVID-19 vaccine. Study-wide points: Donors in the cohort were predominantly white British and more often female, and clonal diversity was possibly underestimated. Vaccine-associated CD4 TCRs spanned spike, dominant at 160-218 and 743-854. Just a handful of AZD1222 recipients tested seropositive at baseline. After the peak T cell response, and only then, were repertoires sampled.

Trimming pared 5 bases from V and 0 bases from J, leaving 13 bases between. Germline V gives CDR1 MDHEN, CDR2 SYDVKM. The CDR3 consists of 15 residues. The clonotype was recovered from an adult in good health. The chain is built from TRBV28 and TRBJ1-2; a possible D gene is TRBD1 (5 bases). Sequencing used peripheral blood, obtained on day 0 of AZD1222 vaccination. DNA of the CDR3: TGTGCCAGCAGTACCTTGACAGTACCTAACTATGGCTACACCTTC. This gives the protein CASSTLTVPNYGYTF.